This TCR beta chain came from a study of blood T cell repertoires in COVID-19. Turning to the study itself: In each case, the material was cDNA or gDNA derived from T cells, B-cell-depleted T cells, or PBMCs.

The table lists this clone with a few counts. Authors' methods: Amplification of reference gene primers provided the estimated nucleated cell counts. The table came from immunoSEQ multiplex PCR; TCRdb's copy has only in-frame clones and leaves some out. V and J calls and clone size are given by that table; D and trimming were obtained from the DNA. The table lists about 99,000 clones, more than 65% of them singletons, with roughly 20% in the top ten. V was pared by 7 bases and J by 11 bases, with 20 bases between. The V gene's germline CDR1 is SNHLY and CDR2 FYNNEI. The CDR3 covers 13 residues. The sequence came from a woman of 80 years or more with active or convalescent COVID-19. The V call is TRBV2, the J call TRBJ1-1; D might be TRBD1 (5 bases). The sample taken for sequencing was peripheral blood. The CDR3 DNA follows: TGTGCCAGCAAACCCCTCCGGCAGGGCGACGCTTTCTTT. Encoded protein: CASKPLRQGDAFF.